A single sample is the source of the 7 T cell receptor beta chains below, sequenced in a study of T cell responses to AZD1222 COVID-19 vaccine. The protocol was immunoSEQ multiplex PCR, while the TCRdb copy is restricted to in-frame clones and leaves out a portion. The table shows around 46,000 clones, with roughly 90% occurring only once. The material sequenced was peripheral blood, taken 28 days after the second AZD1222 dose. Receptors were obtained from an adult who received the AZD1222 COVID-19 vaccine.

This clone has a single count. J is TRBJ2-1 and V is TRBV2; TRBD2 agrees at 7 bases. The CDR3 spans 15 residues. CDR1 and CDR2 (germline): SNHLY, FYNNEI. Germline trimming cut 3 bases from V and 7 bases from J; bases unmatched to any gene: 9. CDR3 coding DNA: TGTGCCAGCAGTGACAAGCTAGCGGTCCTTAATGAGCAGTTCTTC. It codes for CASSDKLAVLNEQFF.

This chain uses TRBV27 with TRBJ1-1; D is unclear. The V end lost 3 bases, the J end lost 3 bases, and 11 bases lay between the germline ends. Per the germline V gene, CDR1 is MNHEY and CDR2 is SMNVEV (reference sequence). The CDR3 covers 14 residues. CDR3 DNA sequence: TGTGCCAGCAGTTTGTTGGGTCAGGACACTGAAGCTTTCTTT. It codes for CASSLLGQDTEAFF.

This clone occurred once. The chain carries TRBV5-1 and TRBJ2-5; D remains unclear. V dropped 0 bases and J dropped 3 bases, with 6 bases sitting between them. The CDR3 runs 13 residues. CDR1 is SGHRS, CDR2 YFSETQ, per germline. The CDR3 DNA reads TGCGCCAGCAGCTTGGGGCAGGAAGAGACCCAGTACTTC. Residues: CASSLGQEETQYF.

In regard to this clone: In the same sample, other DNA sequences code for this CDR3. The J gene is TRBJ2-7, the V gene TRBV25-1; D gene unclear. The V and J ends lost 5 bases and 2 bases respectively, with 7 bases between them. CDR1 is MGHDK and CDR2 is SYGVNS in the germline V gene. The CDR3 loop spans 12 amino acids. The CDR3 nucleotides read TGTGCCAGCAGTTTATTCCCCTACGAGCAGTACTTC. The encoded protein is CASSLFPYEQYF.

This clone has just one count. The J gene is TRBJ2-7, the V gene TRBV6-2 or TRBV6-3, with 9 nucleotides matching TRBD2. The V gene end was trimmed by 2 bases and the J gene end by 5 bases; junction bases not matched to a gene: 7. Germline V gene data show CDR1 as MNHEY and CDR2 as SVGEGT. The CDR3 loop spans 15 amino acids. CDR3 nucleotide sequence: TGTGCCAGCAGTTACGGCGGGGGGGGCAGGGACGAGCAGTACTTC. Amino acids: CASSYGGGGRDEQYF.

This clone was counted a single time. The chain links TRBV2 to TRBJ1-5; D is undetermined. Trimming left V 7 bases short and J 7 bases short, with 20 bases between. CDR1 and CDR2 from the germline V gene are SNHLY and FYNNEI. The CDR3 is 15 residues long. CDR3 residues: CASKLGDEPLQPQHF. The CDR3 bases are TGTGCCAGCAAGTTAGGCGATGAGCCCCTACAGCCCCAGCATTTT.

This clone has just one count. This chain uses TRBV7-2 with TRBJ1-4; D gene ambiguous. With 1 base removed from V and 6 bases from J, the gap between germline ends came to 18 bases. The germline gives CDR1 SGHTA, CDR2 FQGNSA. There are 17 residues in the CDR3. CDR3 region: CASSLVAVWWTHEKLFF. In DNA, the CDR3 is TGTGCCAGCAGCTTAGTAGCAGTCTGGTGGACCCATGAAAAACTGTTTTTT.